The rows below give T cell receptor beta chains drawn from one sample of a study of T cell repertoires in cytomegalovirus infection. A single record per CDR3 protein comes from TCRdb applying MiXCR to the reads. The table includes 110,000 to 150,000 distinct CDR3 sequences, 5.5% to 7% detected once. Material for sequencing was PBMCs. Receptor source: a human donor in good health (CMV status not recorded). Some clones in this sample may be carry-over from other donors' samples. Both conserved end residues are part of each CDR3.

v_call: TRBV7-2; cdr3_length: 16; j_call: TRBJ1-5; cdr3_aa: CASSQGVGRIHQPQHF
v_call: TRBV15; cdr3_length: 15; j_call: TRBJ2-1; cdr3_aa: CATSRDGHDPNEQFF
v_call: TRBV5-4; cdr3_length: 14; j_call: TRBJ2-7; cdr3_aa: CASSLKGIPYEQYF
v_call: TRBV29-1; cdr3_length: 11; j_call: TRBJ1-1; cdr3_aa: CSVRREAEAFF
v_call: TRBV12-3/TRBV12-4; cdr3_length: 13; j_call: TRBJ2-3; cdr3_aa: CASSPVGFNTQYF
v_call: TRBV12-5; cdr3_length: 12; j_call: TRBJ2-7; cdr3_aa: CASFLNSYEQYF
v_call: TRBV29-1; cdr3_length: 12; j_call: TRBJ2-3; cdr3_aa: CSVDRKTDTQYF
v_call: TRBV10-2; cdr3_length: 14; j_call: TRBJ1-5; cdr3_aa: CASSEQGADQPQHF
v_call: TRBV28; cdr3_length: 15; j_call: TRBJ2-3; cdr3_aa: CASSLTDRVTDTQYF
v_call: TRBV20-1; cdr3_length: 15; j_call: TRBJ1-1; cdr3_aa: CSARDRRVMNTEAFF
v_call: TRBV7-9; cdr3_length: 16; j_call: TRBJ1-3; cdr3_aa: CASSFHRVSSGNTIYF